The clone carrying this T cell receptor (beta chain) was recorded once. What it binds is unknown. Germline assignment: CDR1 MGHRA and CDR2 YSYEKL. The V gene end was trimmed by 1 base and the J gene end by 5 bases; junction bases not matched to a gene: 11. The CDR3 runs to 17 residues. This sample stems from a study of CD8+ T cells in alopecia areata. Study information: Percent of scalp involved defined treated patients' severity scores.

Reverse transcription of extracted RNA yielded cDNA, which provided the sequencing template. Profiling relied on immunoSEQ multiplex PCR, and the TCRdb table lists in-frame clones only, not all of them. Counted here are under 200,000 clones, about 60% occurring once; the ten biggest clones make up 11% to 15%. Overall study findings and caveats: Scalp clonality, together with expanded CD8+ clones among the top 100, fell significantly with tofacitinib.

Treatment reported: oral pan-JAK inhibitor, 5-10 mg twice daily. The chain carries TRBV4-1 and TRBJ1-1; TRBD1 matches at 9 bases. The TCR was taken from a human donor with alopecia areata. The input for sequencing was CD4+ T cells sorted from blood, taken at week 24, from a patient treated with tofacitinib. CDR3 in amino acids: CASSQAPGQGFLTEAFF. The CDR3 coding sequence is TGCGCCAGCAGCCAAGCTCCGGGACAGGGATTTTTGACTGAAGCTTTCTTT.